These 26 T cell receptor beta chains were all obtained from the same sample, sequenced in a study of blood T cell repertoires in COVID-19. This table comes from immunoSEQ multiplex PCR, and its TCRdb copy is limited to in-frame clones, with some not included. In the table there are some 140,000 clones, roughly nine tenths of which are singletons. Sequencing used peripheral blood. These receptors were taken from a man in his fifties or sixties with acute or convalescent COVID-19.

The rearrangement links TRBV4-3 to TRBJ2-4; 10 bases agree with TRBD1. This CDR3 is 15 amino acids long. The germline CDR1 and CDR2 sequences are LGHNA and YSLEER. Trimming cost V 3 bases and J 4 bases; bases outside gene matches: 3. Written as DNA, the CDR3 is TGCGCCAGCAGCCAGAAGGACAGGGGGAAAAACATTCAGTACTTC. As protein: CASSQKDRGKNIQYF.

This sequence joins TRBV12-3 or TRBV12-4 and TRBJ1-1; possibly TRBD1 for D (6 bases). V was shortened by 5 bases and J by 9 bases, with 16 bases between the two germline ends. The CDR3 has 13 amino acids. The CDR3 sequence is CASSPPVQGKAFF. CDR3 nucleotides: TGTGCCAGCAGTCCCCCGGTCCAGGGGAAAGCTTTCTTT.

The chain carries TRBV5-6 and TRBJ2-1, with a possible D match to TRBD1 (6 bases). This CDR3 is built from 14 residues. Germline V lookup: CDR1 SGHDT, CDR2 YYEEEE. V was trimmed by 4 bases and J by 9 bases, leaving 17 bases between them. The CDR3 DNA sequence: TGTGCCAGCAGCCCAGCACAGGGTTGGAGTGAGCAGTTCTTC. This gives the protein CASSPAQGWSEQFF.

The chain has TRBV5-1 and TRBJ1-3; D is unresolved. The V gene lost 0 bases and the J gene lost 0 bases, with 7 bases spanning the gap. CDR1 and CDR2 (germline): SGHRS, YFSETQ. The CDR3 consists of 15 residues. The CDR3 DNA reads TGCGCCAGCAGCTTGGGCACCTACTCTGGAAACACCATATATTTT. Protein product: CASSLGTYSGNTIYF.

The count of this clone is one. The CDR3 region has the DNA TGTGCCAGCAGCTTAGAAGGCAGGGTCACAGATACGCAGTATTTT. This gives the protein CASSLEGRVTDTQYF. The chain joins TRBV7-3 to TRBJ2-3, with D tentatively TRBD1 (5 bases). The CDR3 is 15 residues long. Germline lookup yields CDR1 SGHTA and CDR2 FQGTGA. Trimming cost V 2 bases and J 2 bases, with 11 bases left between them.

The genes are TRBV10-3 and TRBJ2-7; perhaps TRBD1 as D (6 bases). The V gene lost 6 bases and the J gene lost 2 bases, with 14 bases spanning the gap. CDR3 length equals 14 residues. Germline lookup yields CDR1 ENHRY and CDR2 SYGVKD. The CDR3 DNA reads TGTGCCATCAGAGATGCAGGGGTTCCCTACGAGCAGTACGTC. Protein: CAIRDAGVPYEQYV.

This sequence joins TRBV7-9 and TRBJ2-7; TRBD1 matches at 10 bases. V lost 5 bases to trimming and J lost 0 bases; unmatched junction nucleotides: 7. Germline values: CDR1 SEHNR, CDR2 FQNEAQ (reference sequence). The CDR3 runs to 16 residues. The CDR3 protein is CASSPGTGEGSYEQYF. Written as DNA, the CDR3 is TGTGCCAGCAGCCCCGGGACAGGGGAGGGCTCCTACGAGCAGTACTTC.

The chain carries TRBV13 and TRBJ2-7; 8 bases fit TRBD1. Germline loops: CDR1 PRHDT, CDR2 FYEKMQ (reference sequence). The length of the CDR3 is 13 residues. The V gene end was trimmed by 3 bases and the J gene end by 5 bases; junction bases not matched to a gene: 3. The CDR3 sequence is CASSLRTGNEQYV. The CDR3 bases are TGTGCCAGCAGCTTGAGGACAGGGAACGAGCAGTACGTC.

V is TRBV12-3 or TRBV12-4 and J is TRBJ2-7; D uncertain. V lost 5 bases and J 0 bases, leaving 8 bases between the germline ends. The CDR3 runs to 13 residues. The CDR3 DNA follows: TGTGCCAGCAGTGGCGGTAGCTCCTACGAGCAGTACTTC. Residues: CASSGGSSYEQYF.

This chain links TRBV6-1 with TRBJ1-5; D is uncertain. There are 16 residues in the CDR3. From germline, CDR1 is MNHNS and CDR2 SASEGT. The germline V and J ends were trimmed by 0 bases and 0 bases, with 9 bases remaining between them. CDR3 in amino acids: CASSEALRDSNQPQHF. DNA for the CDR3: TGTGCCAGCAGTGAAGCGCTGAGGGATAGCAATCAGCCCCAGCATTTT.

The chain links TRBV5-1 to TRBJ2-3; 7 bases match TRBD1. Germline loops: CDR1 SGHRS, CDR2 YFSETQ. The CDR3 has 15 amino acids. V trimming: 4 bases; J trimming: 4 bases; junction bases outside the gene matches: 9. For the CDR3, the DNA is TGCGCCAGCAGCCTGGGACAGACCAGCTCAGATACGCAGTATTTT. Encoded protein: CASSLGQTSSDTQYF.

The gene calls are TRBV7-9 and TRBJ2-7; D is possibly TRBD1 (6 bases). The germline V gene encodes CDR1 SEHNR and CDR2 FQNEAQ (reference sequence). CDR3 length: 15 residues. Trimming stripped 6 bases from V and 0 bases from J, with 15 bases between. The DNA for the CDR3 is TGTGCCAGCAGTCGGACAGAGGCTTCCTCCTACGAGCAGTACTTC. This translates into CASSRTEASSYEQYF.

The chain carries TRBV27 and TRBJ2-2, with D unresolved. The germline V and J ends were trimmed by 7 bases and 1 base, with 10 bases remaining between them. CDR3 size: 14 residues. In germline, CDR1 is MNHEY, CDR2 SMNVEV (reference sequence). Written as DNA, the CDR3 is TGTGCCAGCATCTCCCTAGGGAACACCGGGGAGCTGTTTTTT. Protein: CASISLGNTGELFF.

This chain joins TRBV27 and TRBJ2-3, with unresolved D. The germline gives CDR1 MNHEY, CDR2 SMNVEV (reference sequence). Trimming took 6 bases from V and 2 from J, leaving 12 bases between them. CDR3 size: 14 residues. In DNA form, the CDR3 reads TGTGCCAGCAGGGCGGTGGCCTCCACAGATACGCAGTATTTT. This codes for CASRAVASTDTQYF.

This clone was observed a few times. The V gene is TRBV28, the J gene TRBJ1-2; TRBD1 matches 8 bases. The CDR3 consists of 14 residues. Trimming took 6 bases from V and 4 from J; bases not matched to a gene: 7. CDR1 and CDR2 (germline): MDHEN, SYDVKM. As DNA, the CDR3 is TGTGCCAGCAGCGAGGCAGGGGGCTTCTATGGCTACACCTTC. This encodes CASSEAGGFYGYTF.

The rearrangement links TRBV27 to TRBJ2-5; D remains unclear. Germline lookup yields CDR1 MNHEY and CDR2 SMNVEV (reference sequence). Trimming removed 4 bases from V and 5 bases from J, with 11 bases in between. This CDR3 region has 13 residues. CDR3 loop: CASSSRRWETQYF. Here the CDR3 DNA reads TGTGCCAGCAGTTCGCGCAGGTGGGAGACCCAGTACTTC.

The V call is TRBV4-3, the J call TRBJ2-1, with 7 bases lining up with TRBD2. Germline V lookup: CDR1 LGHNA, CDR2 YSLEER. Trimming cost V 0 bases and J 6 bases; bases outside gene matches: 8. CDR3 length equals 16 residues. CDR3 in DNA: TGCGCCAGCAGCCAAGATCGACTAGCTAAGGGCAATGAGCAGTTCTTC. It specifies CASSQDRLAKGNEQFF.

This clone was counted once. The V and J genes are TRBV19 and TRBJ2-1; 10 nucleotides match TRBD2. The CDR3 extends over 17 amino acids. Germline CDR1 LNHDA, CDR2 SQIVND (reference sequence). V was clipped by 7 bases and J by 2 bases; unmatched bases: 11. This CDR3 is CASKVSSGSRAYNEQFF. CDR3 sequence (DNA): TGTGCCAGTAAGGTGTCTAGCGGGAGTAGGGCCTACAATGAGCAGTTCTTC.

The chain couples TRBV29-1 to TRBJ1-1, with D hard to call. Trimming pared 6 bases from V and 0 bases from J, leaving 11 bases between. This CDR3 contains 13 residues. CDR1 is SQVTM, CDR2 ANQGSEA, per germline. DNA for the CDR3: TGCAGCGTCGCCACGGGGTTGAACACTGAAGCTTTCTTT. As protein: CSVATGLNTEAFF.

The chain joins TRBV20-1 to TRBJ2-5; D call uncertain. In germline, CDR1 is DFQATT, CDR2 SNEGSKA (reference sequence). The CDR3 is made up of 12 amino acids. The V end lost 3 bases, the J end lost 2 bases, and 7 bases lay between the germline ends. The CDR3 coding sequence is TGCAGTGCTAGTTGGCGGCAAGAGACCCAGTACTTC. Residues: CSASWRQETQYF.

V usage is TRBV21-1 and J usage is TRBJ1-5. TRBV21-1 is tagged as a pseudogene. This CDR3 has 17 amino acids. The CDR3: CASSKVWSPGSNQPQHF. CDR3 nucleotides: TGTGCCAGCAGCAAAGTATGGTCACCGGGGAGCAATCAGCCCCAGCATTTT.

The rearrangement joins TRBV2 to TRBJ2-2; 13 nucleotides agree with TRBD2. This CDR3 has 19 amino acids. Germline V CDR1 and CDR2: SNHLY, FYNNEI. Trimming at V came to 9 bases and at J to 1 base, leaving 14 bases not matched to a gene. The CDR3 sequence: CASSFGLAGVGGNTGELFF. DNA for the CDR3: TGTGCCAGTTCATTCGGACTAGCGGGGGTCGGAGGGAACACCGGGGAGCTGTTTTTT.

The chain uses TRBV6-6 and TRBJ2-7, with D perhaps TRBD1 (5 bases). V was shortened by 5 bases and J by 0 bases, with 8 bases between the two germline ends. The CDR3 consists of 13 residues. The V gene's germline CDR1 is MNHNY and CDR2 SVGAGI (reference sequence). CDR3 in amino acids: CASSTGASYEQYF. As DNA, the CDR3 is TGTGCCAGCAGTACAGGCGCCTCCTACGAGCAGTACTTC.

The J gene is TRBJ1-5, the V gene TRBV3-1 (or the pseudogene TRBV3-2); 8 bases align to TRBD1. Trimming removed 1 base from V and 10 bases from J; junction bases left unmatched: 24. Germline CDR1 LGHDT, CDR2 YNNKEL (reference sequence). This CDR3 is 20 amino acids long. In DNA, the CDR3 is TGTGCCAGCAGCCAAGGGTTTCGGACCGGACGGACAGGGTGGACTACACCCCAGCATTTT. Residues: CASSQGFRTGRTGWTTPQHF.

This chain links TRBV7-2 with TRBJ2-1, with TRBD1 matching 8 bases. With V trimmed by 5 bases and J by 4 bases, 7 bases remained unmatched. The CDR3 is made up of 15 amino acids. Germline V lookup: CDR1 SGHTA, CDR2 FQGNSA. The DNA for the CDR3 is TGTGCCAGCAGCCAAGCAGGGGGCGAGTACAATGAGCAGTTCTTC. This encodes CASSQAGGEYNEQFF.

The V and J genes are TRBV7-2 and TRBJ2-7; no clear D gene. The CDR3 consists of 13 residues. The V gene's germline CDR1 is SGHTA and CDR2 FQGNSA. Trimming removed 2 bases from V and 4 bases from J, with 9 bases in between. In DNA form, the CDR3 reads TGTGCCAGCAGCTTAATGGGCCTGTACGAGCAGTACTTC. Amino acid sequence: CASSLMGLYEQYF.